The 22 T cell receptor beta chains presented below share a single source sample, sequenced in a study of blood T cells in healthy people across ages. Together with a sample-barcoded 5' primer, a J-beta primer mix was included in a second PCR lasting roughly 6 to 12 cycles. TCRdb independently ran MiXCR on the 5' RACE reads; one entry per CDR3 protein. The sample lists 1 million or so distinct CDR3 sequences; roughly 24% were seen once. The same sample was also used in a study of T cells of mothers and their children.

Sequencing was done on a sample of blood. The source is a girl aged 2-10 years in good health.

The genes are TRBV7-9 and TRBJ2-1; 7 bases line up with TRBD1. Trimming at V came to 5 bases and at J to 5 bases, leaving 6 bases not matched to a gene. Germline lookup yields CDR1 SEHNR and CDR2 FQNEAQ (reference sequence). The CDR3 is made up of 14 amino acids. This chain's CDR3 is CASSQRDSDNEQFF. The CDR3 DNA follows: TGTGCCAGCAGCCAGAGGGACAGTGACAATGAGCAGTTCTTC.

V and J are TRBV7-6 and TRBJ2-4; unclear D gene. Germline V gene sequence: CDR1 SGHVS, CDR2 FNYEAQ. The CDR3 spans 14 residues. V shed 4 bases and J shed 5 bases, with 12 bases lying between them. The CDR3 reads CASSSLRRENIQYF. As DNA, the CDR3 is TGTGCCAGCAGCTCGCTCAGGAGAGAAAACATTCAGTACTTC.

CDR3 DNA sequence: TGCAGTGCTATTACAACCAGCACCTACAATGAGCAGTTCTTC. Its translation: CSAITTSTYNEQFF. The chain is built from TRBV20-1 and TRBJ2-1; D ambiguous. Germline CDR1 reads DFQATT; CDR2 reads SNEGSKA (reference sequence). Trimming cost V 4 bases and J 2 bases, with 12 bases left between them. The CDR3 contains 14 residues.

The rearrangement joins TRBV29-1 to TRBJ2-5; maybe TRBD1 (6 bases). The CDR3 has 12 residues. Germline V gene sequence: CDR1 SQVTM, CDR2 ANQGSEA. Trimming removed 5 bases from V and 5 bases from J, with 12 bases in between. CDR3: CSVHGGRETQYF. In nucleotides, the CDR3 is TGCAGCGTTCATGGGGGCAGGGAGACCCAGTACTTC.

This clonotype occurred a few times. The chain recombines TRBV29-1 with TRBJ2-1, with D possibly being TRBD2 (6 bases). Germline CDR1 SQVTM, CDR2 ANQGSEA. V was clipped by 3 bases and J by 2 bases, with 11 bases between them. The CDR3 is made up of 14 amino acids. The CDR3 DNA reads TGCAGCGTTGAGGGTCGGGGGACCTACAATGAGCAGTTCTTC. This codes for CSVEGRGTYNEQFF.

The gene calls are TRBV5-1 and TRBJ1-1; D is perhaps TRBD1 (5 bases). V was shortened by 0 bases and J by 3 bases, with 12 bases between the two germline ends. From germline, CDR1 is SGHRS and CDR2 YFSETQ. The CDR3 loop spans 15 amino acids. CDR3 coding DNA: TGCGCCAGCAGCTTGGGTTTTCGAGGGGACACTGAAGCTTTCTTT. Its translation is CASSLGFRGDTEAFF.

This clonotype was observed a handful of times. The chain recombines TRBV7-8 with TRBJ2-7; no clear D gene. The CDR3 has 13 amino acids. V lost 5 bases and J lost 6, with 14 bases in between. Germline assignment: CDR1 SGHVS and CDR2 FQNEAQ. The CDR3 DNA is TGTGCCAGCAGCCCCATTCCGGATACCGAGCAGTACTTC. Amino acid sequence: CASSPIPDTEQYF.

Regarding this clonotype: The germline gene is not matched at one end of the junction; a read error may be the cause. This chain uses TRBV7-3 with TRBJ2-5; TRBD2 might be the D (6 bases). Germline V lookup: CDR1 SGHTA, CDR2 FQGTGA. The CDR3 totals 14 residues. CDR3 coding DNA: TGTGCCAGCAGCTTGCAAGCGGGCTACTACGAGCAGTGCTTC. This translates into CASSLQAGYYEQCF. The complete variable domain, with remaining parts taken from reference TRBV7-3 and TRBJ2-5, reads GAGVSQTPSNKVTEKGKYVELRCDPISGHTALYWYRQSLGQGPEFLIYFQGTGAADDSGLPNDRFFAVRPEGSVSTLKIQRTERGDSAVYLCASSLQAGYYEQCFGPGTRLLVL.

The chain links TRBV29-1 to TRBJ2-3; D not certain. CDR1 is SQVTM and CDR2 is ANQGSEA in the germline V gene. The V and J ends lost 1 base and 3 bases respectively, with 11 bases between them. This CDR3 spans 14 amino acids. The chain's CDR3 is CSVEGASGTDTQYF. The CDR3 DNA follows: TGCAGCGTTGAAGGTGCCAGTGGGACAGATACGCAGTATTTT.

The chain has TRBV12-3 or TRBV12-4 and TRBJ2-2; possibly TRBD2 for D (6 bases). The V end lost 7 bases, the J end lost 3 bases, and 15 bases lay between the germline ends. The CDR3 is made up of 15 amino acids. CDR3 DNA sequence: TGTGCCAGCACCGCGGGACTCCCTTACACCGGGGAGCTGTTTTTT. It yields the protein CASTAGLPYTGELFF.

This clonotype was picked up many times. The chain joins TRBV7-8 to TRBJ2-7; no firm D call. The germline V gene encodes CDR1 SGHVS and CDR2 FQNEAQ. V gave up 0 bases and J gave up 6 bases, with 9 bases separating them. This CDR3 contains 13 residues. The CDR3 DNA follows: TGTGCCAGCAGCTTAGCCCCGCCGGGCGAGCAGTACTTC. Translating gives CASSLAPPGEQYF.

This clonotype was counted a few times. The V gene is TRBV20-1, the J gene TRBJ2-7; 13 positions match TRBD2. The CDR3 totals 15 residues. The V and J ends lost 3 bases and 4 bases, in that order; junction bases with no gene match: 6. The V gene's germline CDR1 is DFQATT and CDR2 SNEGSKA (reference sequence). The CDR3 loop is CSASDGTSGAYEQYF. CDR3 nucleotides: TGCAGTGCTAGTGACGGGACTAGCGGGGCTTACGAGCAGTACTTC.

This clonotype turned up a few times. The rearrangement links TRBV4-1 to TRBJ2-3, with 9 bases matching TRBD2. Germline V gives CDR1 MGHRA, CDR2 YSYEKL. This CDR3 region has 17 residues. With 2 bases clipped from V and 1 base from J, the junction kept 7 bases outside the gene matches. The CDR3: CASSQLLAGAGTDTQYF. The CDR3 DNA is TGCGCCAGCAGCCAACTTTTAGCGGGAGCGGGCACAGATACGCAGTATTTT.

This clonotype was observed a handful of times. V and J are TRBV24-1 and TRBJ2-2; 8 bases are shared with TRBD1. CDR1 and CDR2 (germline): KGHDR, SFDVKD. The CDR3 contains 18 residues. With 3 bases clipped from V and 4 bases from J, the junction kept 12 bases outside the gene matches. CDR3 in amino acids: CATSDADRALPPTGELFF. CDR3 DNA: TGTGCCACCAGTGATGCGGACAGGGCTCTCCCCCCCACCGGGGAGCTGTTTTTT.

This chain uses TRBV29-1 with TRBJ2-1, with D possibly TRBD1 on 5 matching bases. The germline V gene encodes CDR1 SQVTM and CDR2 ANQGSEA. The CDR3 length is 14 residues. V was trimmed by 7 bases and J by 4 bases, leaving 17 bases between them. The CDR3: CSAPSQGNYNEQFF. CDR3 coding DNA: TGCAGCGCTCCATCCCAGGGAAATTACAATGAGCAGTTCTTC.

This clonotype was recorded a few times. This sequence joins TRBV7-3 and TRBJ2-7; D gene ambiguous. V lost 5 bases to trimming and J lost 6 bases, with 14 bases between them. The CDR3 loop spans 13 amino acids. From germline, CDR1 is SGHTA and CDR2 FQGTGA. CDR3 DNA: TGTGCCAGCAGCCTCTTAGCCTGGGCCGAGCAGTACTTC. Translating gives CASSLLAWAEQYF.

V is TRBV7-9 and J is TRBJ2-2; 7 bases match TRBD1. The CDR3 is 15 amino acids. CDR1 is SEHNR and CDR2 is FQNEAQ in the germline V gene (reference sequence). The junction had 9 bases not matched to a gene; V was cut back by 5 bases and J by 6 bases. This chain's CDR3 is CASSGQDETPGELFF. Written as DNA, the CDR3 is TGTGCCAGCAGCGGACAGGACGAGACCCCCGGGGAGCTGTTTTTT.

This rearrangement joins TRBV6-5 to TRBJ2-3, with 10 bases aligning to TRBD2. The CDR3 extends over 18 amino acids. Germline CDR1 and CDR2: MNHEY and SVGAGI. J lost 2 bases, V lost 2 bases, and 10 bases had no gene match. CDR3 DNA: TGTGCCAGCAGTTACGTGCTAGCGGGAGCGATGGTCACAGATACGCAGTATTTT. Translated, it gives CASSYVLAGAMVTDTQYF.

The rearrangement links TRBV4-2 to TRBJ2-1; TRBD2 agrees at 7 bases. The J segment lost 8 bases and the V segment lost 0 bases, leaving 10 bases of the junction unmatched. The germline CDR1 and CDR2 sequences are LGHNA and YNFKEQ. There are 16 residues in the CDR3. The CDR3 bases are TGTGCCAGCAGCCAAGAAGGCGGGAGCCCTTCGGATGAGCAGTTCTTC. It specifies CASSQEGGSPSDEQFF.

The V call is TRBV13, the J call TRBJ2-5, with 10 bases identical to TRBD1. The germline CDR1 and CDR2 sequences are PRHDT and FYEKMQ (reference sequence). The V segment lost 5 bases and the J segment 5 bases; nucleotides outside the gene matches: 14. CDR3 size: 17 residues. CDR3 protein: CASSLNDPGQGWETQYF. In nucleotides, the CDR3 is TGTGCCAGCAGCCTTAACGACCCGGGACAGGGGTGGGAGACCCAGTACTTC.

This clonotype was observed a few times. This rearrangement joins TRBV3-1 to TRBJ2-3; TRBD1 agrees at 7 bases. The germline V gene encodes CDR1 LGHDT and CDR2 YNNKEL (reference sequence). With V trimmed by 4 bases and J by 10 bases, 5 bases remained unmatched. The CDR3 consists of 12 residues. This CDR3 reads CASSRVTGAQYF. The CDR3 DNA is TGTGCCAGCAGCCGAGTTACAGGGGCGCAGTATTTT.

This chain joins TRBV2 and TRBJ1-1, with 9 positions matching TRBD1. The CDR3 contains 14 residues. V trimming: 6 bases; J trimming: 4 bases; junction bases outside the gene matches: 6. Germline V gives CDR1 SNHLY, CDR2 FYNNEI. The CDR3 loop reads CASRNPGQGTEAFF. The CDR3 DNA reads TGTGCCAGCAGGAACCCGGGACAGGGCACTGAAGCTTTCTTT.